The 12 T cell receptor beta chains given below trace back to one sample, sequenced in a study of T cell clonality in common variable immunodeficiency. The table came from immunoSEQ multiplex PCR; TCRdb's copy has only in-frame clones and leaves some out. Listed for the sample are around 32,000 clones, none seen a single time. The material sequenced was peripheral blood mononuclear cells. Source of these receptors: a person aged 18-70 years in good health.

This clone came up many times. From the germline J gene comes the end of the CDR3, since the read stops 3 residues before it. The V and J genes are TRBV28 and TRBJ1-4, with D possibly TRBD1 on 5 matching bases. V was trimmed by 4 bases and J by 0 bases, leaving 9 bases between them. CDR1 is MDHEN and CDR2 is SYDVKM in the germline V gene. The CDR3 is 15 residues long. The sequenced part of the CDR3 DNA is TGTGCCAGCAGTTCCCTCAGGGCAACTAATGAAAAA. Residues: CASSSLRATNEK. The CDR3 reads in full as CASSSLRATNEKLFF.

This clone has ten or more counts. The read is 3 residues too short to cover the CDR3 end, so that end is filled in from the germline J gene. The chain joins TRBV5-1 to TRBJ2-1, with 11 bases matching TRBD2. The germline V gene has CDR1 SGHRS and CDR2 YFSETQ. V lost 4 bases to trimming and J lost 4 bases; unmatched junction nucleotides: 7. CDR3 length equals 16 residues. The CDR3 DNA, read in part, is TGCGCCAGCAGCCCTCCCCTAGCGGGGGGTTACAATGAG. Protein: CASSPPLAGGYNE. The CDR3 as a whole reads CASSPPLAGGYNEQFF.

This clone showed up many times. The read finishes 3 residues shy of the CDR3 end, and the germline J gene is used to complete it. This chain links TRBV5-1 with TRBJ1-6; 7 nucleotides line up with TRBD1. This CDR3 spans 13 amino acids. CDR1 and CDR2 from the germline V gene are SGHRS and YFSETQ. J lost 7 bases, V lost 5 bases, and 3 bases had no gene match. The CDR3 loop reads CASRGTDNSPLHF. CDR3 DNA, as far as it was read: TGCGCCAGCAGGGGGACAGACAATTCACCC.

This clone came up many times. The CDR3 end falls 3 residues outside the read, so it is completed with the germline J gene. The chain recombines TRBV9 with TRBJ2-3; 9 positions agree with TRBD2. Germline values: CDR1 SGDLS, CDR2 YYNGEE. V shed 0 bases and J 3 bases; nucleotides not matched to a gene: 8. This CDR3 is built from 17 residues. CDR3 amino acids: CASSVAPTSGRTDTQYF. The part of the CDR3 DNA that was read is TGTGCCAGCAGCGTAGCCCCAACTAGCGGGCGTACAGATACG.

This clone was detected only a few times. This could be a read error, since a much larger clone is one nucleotide away. Read data end 3 residues before the CDR3 end; the end is taken from the germline J gene. The chain carries TRBV6-2 or TRBV6-3 and TRBJ1-2, with 9 bases aligning to TRBD1. In germline, CDR1 is MNHEY, CDR2 SVGEGT. The CDR3 runs 14 residues. The DNA read from the CDR3 is TGTGCCAGCAGGTGGGACAGGGAGGATCAGCCC. This encodes CASRWDREDQP. The CDR3 in its entirety is CASRWDREDQPYTF.

This clone was counted at least ten times. The CDR3 is cut off 3 residues early in the read; its end comes from the germline J gene. The rearrangement links TRBV4-2 to TRBJ2-3; D gene ambiguous. The CDR3 totals 15 residues. Looked up from germline, CDR1 is LGHNA and CDR2 is YNFKEQ. Incomplete CDR3 DNA: TGTGCCAGCAGCCAAGAAAAAGTCCGCCATATAGCG. As protein: CASSQEKVRHIA. The whole CDR3 sequence reads CASSQEKVRHIAQYF.

With regard to this clone: With the read ending 3 residues before the CDR3 end, the germline J gene is used to fill in that end. The chain uses TRBV7-9 and TRBJ1-2, with no clear D. V was shortened by 1 base and J by 4 bases, with 4 bases between the two germline ends. The CDR3 length is 12 residues. The V gene's germline CDR1 is SEHNR and CDR2 FQNEAQ (reference sequence). CDR3 bases read: TGTGCCAGCAGCTTAGTCAGCTATGGC. This codes for CASSLVSYG. The entire CDR3 reads CASSLVSYGYTF. The whole variable domain, remainder taken from reference TRBV7-9 and TRBJ1-2, is DTGVSQNPRHKITKRGQNVTFRCDPISEHNRLYWYRQTLGQGPEFLTYFQNEAQLEKSRLLSDRFSAERPKGSFSTLEIQRTEQGDSAMYLCASSLVSYGYTFGSGTRLTVV.

At least ten counts were recorded for this clone. Read sequence stops 3 residues before the CDR3 end, and the germline J gene provides the missing end. This sequence joins TRBV5-1 and TRBJ2-5, with TRBD2 identical over 14 bases. The CDR3 runs to 20 residues. V dropped 4 bases and J dropped 5; count of bases not matched to a gene: 19. Germline assignment: CDR1 SGHRS and CDR2 YFSETQ. The CDR3 bases that were read are TGCGCCAGCAGCGGAATACCGGGACTAGCGGGAGTAGGGCTGGGGGAGACC. Its protein product is CASSGIPGLAGVGLGET. The whole CDR3 protein is CASSGIPGLAGVGLGETQYF.

This clone was seen a few times. The read ends 3 residues shy of where the CDR3 ends; the end is completed using the germline J gene. The chain has TRBV30 and TRBJ2-3, with 7 positions matching TRBD2. The CDR3 is 14 residues long. Germline V gene lookup returns CDR1 GTSNPN and CDR2 SVGIG (reference sequence). CDR3: CAWSIRGSGETQYF. The CDR3 bases that were read are TGTGCCTGGAGTATTCGCGGGAGCGGGGAGACG.

In its sample, this clone was seen many times. The CDR3 end is not reached by the read, which stops 3 residues before it; the germline J gene fills it in. The chain carries TRBV30 and TRBJ2-1; a possible D gene is TRBD2 (6 bases). The CDR3 has 14 residues. The germline gives CDR1 GTSNPN, CDR2 SVGIG (reference sequence). Trimming shortened V by 4 bases and J by 7 bases, and 17 bases separated the two germline ends. The CDR3 protein is CAWTLPGTLNEQFF. The covered CDR3 bases are TGTGCCTGGACCCTCCCCGGGACTTTAAATGAG.

This clone was detected only a few times. The CDR3 protein is CASSPGTGPYTEAFF. Partial CDR3 DNA: TGTGCCAGCAGCCCAGGGACAGGGCCATACACTGAA. The chain is built from TRBV7-6 and TRBJ1-1; TRBD1 aligns across 9 bases. The read finishes 3 residues shy of the CDR3 end, and the germline J gene is used to complete it. This CDR3 is built from 15 residues. The V and J ends lost 5 bases and 3 bases, in that order; junction bases with no gene match: 7. From germline, CDR1 is SGHVS and CDR2 FNYEAQ.

Many counts were recorded for this clone. From the germline J gene comes the end of the CDR3, since the read stops 3 residues before it. The V gene is TRBV7-3, the J gene TRBJ1-6; 9 bases map to TRBD1. Germline trimming cut 5 bases from V and 10 bases from J; bases unmatched to any gene: 9. CDR1 SGHTA and CDR2 FQGTGA come from the germline V gene. This CDR3 has 15 amino acids. The sequenced CDR3 bases are TGTGCCAGCAGCAAGACCGGGACAGGGAACTCACCC. Translation: CASSKTGTGNSP. The entire CDR3 reads CASSKTGTGNSPLHF.